This T cell receptor beta chain was sequenced during a study of spatial heterogeneity in lung cancer. Overall study: Mean representation of each unique TCR and UMI combination in the raw reads exceeded 9.5 occurrences. Points from the study as a whole: The recorded estimate of tumor T cell coverage is roughly 7% for alpha chains and approximately 13% for beta chains. The study found that expanded intratumoral alpha and beta TCR counts tracked tumor mutation counts.

Of note for this clonotype: Its target is unknown.

From germline, CDR1 is MNHEY and CDR2 SVGAGI. V was pared by 9 bases and J by 0 bases, with 12 bases between. This CDR3 has 14 residues. Indicated time point: sample taken at primary tumor resection. The donors comprised 60 to 85 untreated early-stage non-small cell lung cancer patients. Whole RNA, which was extracted from tumor, nontumor lung tissue or frozen PBMC, was sequenced without any cell sorting. MiXCR, applied by TCRdb to the 5' RACE reads, yields one record per CDR3 protein. The sample comprises about 22,000 distinct CDR3 sequences, under 10% of which are singletons, and more than 6% rests with the top ten.

The sequence was collected from a male donor with early-stage non-small cell lung cancer. The rearrangement joins TRBV6-5 to TRBJ1-3; possible D gene TRBD1, 6 bases. The sequences come from lung tumor tissue, collected at surgery. The CDR3 sequence is CASCRDTSGNTIYF. The CDR3, as DNA: TGTGCCAGTTGTCGGGACACCTCTGGAAACACCATATATTTT.